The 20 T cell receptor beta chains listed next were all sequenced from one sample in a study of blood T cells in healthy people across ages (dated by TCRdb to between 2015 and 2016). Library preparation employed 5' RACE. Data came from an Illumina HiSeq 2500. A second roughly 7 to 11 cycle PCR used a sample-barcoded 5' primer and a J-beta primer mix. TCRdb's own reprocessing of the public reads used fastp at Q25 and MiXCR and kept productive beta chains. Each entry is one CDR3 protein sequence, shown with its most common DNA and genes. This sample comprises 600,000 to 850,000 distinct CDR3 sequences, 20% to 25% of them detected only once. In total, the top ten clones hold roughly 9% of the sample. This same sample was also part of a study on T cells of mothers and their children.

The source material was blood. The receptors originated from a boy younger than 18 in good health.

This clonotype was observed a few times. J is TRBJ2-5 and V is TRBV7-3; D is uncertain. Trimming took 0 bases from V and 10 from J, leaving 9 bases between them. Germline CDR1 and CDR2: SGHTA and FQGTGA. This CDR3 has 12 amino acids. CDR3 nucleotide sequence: TGTGCCAGCAGCTTAACCCAAGGAGTCCAGTACTTC. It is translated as CASSLTQGVQYF.

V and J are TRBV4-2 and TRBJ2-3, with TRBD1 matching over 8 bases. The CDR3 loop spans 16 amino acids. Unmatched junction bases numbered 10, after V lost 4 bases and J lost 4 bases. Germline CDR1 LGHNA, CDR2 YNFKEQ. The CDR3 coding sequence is TGTGCCAGCAGCCGAACCCCGACAGGGGAGGCAGATACGCAGTATTTT. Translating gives CASSRTPTGEADTQYF.

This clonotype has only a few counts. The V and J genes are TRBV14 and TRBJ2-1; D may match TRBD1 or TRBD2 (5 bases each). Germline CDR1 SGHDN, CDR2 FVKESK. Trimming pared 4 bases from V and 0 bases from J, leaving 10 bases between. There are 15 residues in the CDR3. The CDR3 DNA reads TGTGCCAGCAGCCCGGGGCCCGGCTCCTACAATGAGCAGTTCTTC. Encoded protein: CASSPGPGSYNEQFF. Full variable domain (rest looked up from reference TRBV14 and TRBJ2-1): EAGVTQFPSHSVIEKGQTVTLRCDPISGHDNLYWYRRVMGKEIKFLLHFVKESKQDESGMPNNRFLAERTGGTYSTLKVQPAELEDSGVYFCASSPGPGSYNEQFFGPGTRLTVL.

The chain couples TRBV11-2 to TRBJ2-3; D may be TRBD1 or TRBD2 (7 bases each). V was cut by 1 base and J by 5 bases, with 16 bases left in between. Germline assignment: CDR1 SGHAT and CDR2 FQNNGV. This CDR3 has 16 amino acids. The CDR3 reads CASSLVAGGVGDTQYF. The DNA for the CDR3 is TGTGCCAGCAGCTTAGTTGCAGGGGGGGTTGGAGATACGCAGTATTTT.

CDR3 loop: CASSPRDRVSEQYF. As DNA, the CDR3 is TGTGCCAGCAGCCCTCGGGACAGGGTCTCCGAGCAGTACTTC. V gene TRBV7-9 combines with J gene TRBJ2-7, with TRBD1 matching over 9 bases. The CDR3 has 14 amino acids. Germline CDR1 and CDR2: SEHNR and FQNEAQ (reference sequence). With V trimmed by 5 bases and J by 6 bases, 8 bases remained unmatched.

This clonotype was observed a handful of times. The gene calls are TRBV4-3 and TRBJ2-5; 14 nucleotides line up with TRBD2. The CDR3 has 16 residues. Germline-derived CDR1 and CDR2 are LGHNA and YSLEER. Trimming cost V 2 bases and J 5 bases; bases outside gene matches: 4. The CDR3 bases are TGCGCCAGCAGCCAAAGACTAGCGGGGGGGCTGGAGACCCAGTACTTC. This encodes CASSQRLAGGLETQYF.

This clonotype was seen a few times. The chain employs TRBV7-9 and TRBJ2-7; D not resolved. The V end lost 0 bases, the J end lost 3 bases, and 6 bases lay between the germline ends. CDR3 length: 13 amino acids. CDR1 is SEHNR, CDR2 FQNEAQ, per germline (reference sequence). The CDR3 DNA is TGTGCCAGCAGCTTAGCCACCCTCTACGAGCAGTACTTC. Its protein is CASSLATLYEQYF.

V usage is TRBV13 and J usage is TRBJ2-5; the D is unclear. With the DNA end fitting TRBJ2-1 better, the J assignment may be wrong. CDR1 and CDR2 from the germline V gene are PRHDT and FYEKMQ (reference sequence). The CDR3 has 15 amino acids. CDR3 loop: CASSLGGFLINEQFF. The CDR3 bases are TGTGCCAGCAGCTTGGGTGGGTTTTTGATTAATGAGCAGTTCTTC.

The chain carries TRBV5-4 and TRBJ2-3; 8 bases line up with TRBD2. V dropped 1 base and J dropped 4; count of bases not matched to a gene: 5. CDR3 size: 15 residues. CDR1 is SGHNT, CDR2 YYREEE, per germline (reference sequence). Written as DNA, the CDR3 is TGTGCCAGCAGCTTGCGGGGGGGCGGCGCAGATACGCAGTATTTT. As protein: CASSLRGGGADTQYF.

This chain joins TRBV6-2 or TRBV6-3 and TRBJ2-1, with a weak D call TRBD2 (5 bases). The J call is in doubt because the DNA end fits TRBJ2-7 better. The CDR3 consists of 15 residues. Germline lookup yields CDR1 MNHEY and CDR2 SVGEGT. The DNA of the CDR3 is TGTGCCAGCAGTTACCCACCGGGGAACTCCTACGAGCAGTACTTC. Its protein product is CASSYPPGNSYEQYF.

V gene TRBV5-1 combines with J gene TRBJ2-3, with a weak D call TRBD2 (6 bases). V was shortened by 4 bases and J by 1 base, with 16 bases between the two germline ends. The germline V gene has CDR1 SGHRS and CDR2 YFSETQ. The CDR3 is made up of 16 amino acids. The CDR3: CASSRGEDTGTDTQYF. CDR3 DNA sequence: TGCGCCAGCAGCCGCGGGGAAGACACTGGCACAGATACGCAGTATTTT.

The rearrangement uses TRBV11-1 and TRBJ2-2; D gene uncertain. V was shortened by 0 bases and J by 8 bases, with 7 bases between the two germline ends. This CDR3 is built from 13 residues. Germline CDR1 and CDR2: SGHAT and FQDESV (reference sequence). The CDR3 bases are TGTGCCAGCAGCTTAGCCACCACTGGGGAGCTGTTTTTT. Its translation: CASSLATTGELFF.

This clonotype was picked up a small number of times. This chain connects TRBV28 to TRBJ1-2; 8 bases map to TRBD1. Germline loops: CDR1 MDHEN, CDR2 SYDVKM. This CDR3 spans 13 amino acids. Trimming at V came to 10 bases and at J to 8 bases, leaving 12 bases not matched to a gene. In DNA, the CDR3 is TGTGCCACCCTCAGGCCCGGGACAGGCGGCTACACCTTC. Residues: CATLRPGTGGYTF.

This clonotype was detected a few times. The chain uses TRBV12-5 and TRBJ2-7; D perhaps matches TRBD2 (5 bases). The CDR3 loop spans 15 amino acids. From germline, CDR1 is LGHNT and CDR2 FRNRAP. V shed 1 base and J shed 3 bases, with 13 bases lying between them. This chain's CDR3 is CASGLDAGGIYEQYF. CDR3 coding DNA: TGTGCTAGTGGTTTGGATGCAGGAGGAATCTACGAGCAGTACTTC.

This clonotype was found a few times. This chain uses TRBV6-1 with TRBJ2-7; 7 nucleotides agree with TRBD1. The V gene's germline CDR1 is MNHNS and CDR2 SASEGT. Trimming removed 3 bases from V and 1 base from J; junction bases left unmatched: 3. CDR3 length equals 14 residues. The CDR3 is CASSEHRGSYEQYF. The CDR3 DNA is TGTGCCAGCAGTGAGCACAGGGGTTCCTACGAGCAGTACTTC.

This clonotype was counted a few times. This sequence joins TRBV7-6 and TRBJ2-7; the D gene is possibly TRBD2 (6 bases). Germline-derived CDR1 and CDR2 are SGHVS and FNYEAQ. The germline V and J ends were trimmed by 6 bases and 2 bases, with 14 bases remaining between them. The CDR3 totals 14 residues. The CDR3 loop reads CASSPGDSAYEQYF. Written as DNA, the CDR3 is TGTGCCAGCAGTCCGGGGGACTCAGCCTACGAGCAGTACTTC.

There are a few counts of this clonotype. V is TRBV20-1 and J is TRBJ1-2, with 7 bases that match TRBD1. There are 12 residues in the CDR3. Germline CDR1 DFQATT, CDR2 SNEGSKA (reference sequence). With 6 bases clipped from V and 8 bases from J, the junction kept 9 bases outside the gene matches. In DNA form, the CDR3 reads TGCAGTGCGGGTGGGGCACAGGGGGGCTACACCTTC. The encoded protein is CSAGGAQGGYTF.

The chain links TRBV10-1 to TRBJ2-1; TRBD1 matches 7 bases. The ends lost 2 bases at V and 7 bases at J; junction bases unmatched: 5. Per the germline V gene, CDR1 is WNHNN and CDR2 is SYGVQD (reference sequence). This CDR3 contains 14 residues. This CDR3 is CASSELTGANEQFF. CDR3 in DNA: TGCGCCAGCAGTGAGCTTACAGGGGCGAATGAGCAGTTCTTC.

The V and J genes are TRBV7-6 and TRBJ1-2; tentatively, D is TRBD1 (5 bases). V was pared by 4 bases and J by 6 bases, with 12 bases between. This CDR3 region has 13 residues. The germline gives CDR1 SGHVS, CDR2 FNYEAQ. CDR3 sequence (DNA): TGTGCCAGCAGCTCCCAGGGCGGGAATGGCTACACCTTC. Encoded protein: CASSSQGGNGYTF.

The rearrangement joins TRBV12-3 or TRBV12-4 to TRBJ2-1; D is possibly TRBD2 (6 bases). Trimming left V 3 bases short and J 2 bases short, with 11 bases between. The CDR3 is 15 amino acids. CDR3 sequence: CASSFTGTAYNEQFF. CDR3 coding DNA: TGTGCCAGCAGTTTTACCGGGACTGCCTACAATGAGCAGTTCTTC.